This T cell receptor (beta chain) emerged from a study of CD8 T cells in Susac syndrome. In germline, CDR1 is DFQATT, CDR2 SNEGSKA (reference sequence). The CDR3 contains 16 residues. V gave up 3 bases and J gave up 2 bases, with 17 bases separating them. The table lists this clonotype with a count of one. cDNA came from about 0.51 to 1 ug RNA primed by random hexamers. TCRdb independently ran MiXCR on the immunoSEQ multiplex PCR reads; one entry per CDR3 protein. This sample has over 95,000 distinct CDR3 sequences, with roughly 90% found just once. Sequences were obtained from CD8+ T cells from PBMCs. The J gene is TRBJ2-1, the V gene TRBV20-1; D not resolved. The sequence came from a human donor in good health. The DNA of the CDR3 is TGCAGTGCTAGCCCCCCGCGGCGCCGAACCTACAATGAGCAGTTCTTC. Encoded protein: CSASPPRRRTYNEQFF.